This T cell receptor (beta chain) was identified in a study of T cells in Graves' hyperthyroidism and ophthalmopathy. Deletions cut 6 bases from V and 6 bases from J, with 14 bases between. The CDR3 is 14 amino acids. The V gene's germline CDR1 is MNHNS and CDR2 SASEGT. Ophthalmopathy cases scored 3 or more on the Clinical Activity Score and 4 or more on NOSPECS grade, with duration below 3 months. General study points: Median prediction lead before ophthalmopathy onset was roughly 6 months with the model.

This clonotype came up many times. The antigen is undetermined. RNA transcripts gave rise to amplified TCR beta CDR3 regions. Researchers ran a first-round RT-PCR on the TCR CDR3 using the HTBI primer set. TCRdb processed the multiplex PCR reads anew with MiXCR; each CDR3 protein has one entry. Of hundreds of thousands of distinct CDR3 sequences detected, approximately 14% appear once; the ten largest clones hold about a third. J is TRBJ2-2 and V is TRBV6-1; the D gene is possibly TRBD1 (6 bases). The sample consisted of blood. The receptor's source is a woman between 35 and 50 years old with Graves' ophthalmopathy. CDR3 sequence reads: CASSRSRGAGELFF. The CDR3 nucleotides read TGTGCCAGCAGCCGATCCAGGGGCGCCGGGGAGCTGTTTTTT.